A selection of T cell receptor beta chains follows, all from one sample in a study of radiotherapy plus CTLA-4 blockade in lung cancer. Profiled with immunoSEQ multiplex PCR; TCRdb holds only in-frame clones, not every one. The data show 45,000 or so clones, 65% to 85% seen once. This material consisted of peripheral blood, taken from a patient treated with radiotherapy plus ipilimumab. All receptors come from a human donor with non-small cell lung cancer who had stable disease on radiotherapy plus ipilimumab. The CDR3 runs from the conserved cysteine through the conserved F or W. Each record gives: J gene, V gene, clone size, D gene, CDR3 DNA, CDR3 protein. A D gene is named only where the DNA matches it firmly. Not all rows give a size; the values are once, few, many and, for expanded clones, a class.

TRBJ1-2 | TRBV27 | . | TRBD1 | TGTGCCAGCAGTTTATCCCCGGGACAGGGGTATGGCTACACCTTC | CASSLSPGQGYGYTF
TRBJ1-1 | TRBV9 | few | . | TGTGCCAGCAGCGTAACGGCATTTATGAACACTGAAGCTTTCTTT | CASSVTAFMNTEAFF
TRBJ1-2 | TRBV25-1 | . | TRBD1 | TGTGCCTCCAAAGTGACAGGGCGAGATGGCTACACCTTC | CASKVTGRDGYTF
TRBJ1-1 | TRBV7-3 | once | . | TGTGCCAGCAGCTTAGTAAGAGCCACTGAAGCTTTCTTT | CASSLVRATEAFF
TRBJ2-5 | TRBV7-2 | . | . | TGTGCCAGCAGCTCCGGACAGCCGCAAGAGACCCAGTACTTC | CASSSGQPQETQYF
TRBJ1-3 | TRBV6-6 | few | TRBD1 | TGTGCCAGCAGTTACGCAGGGGGCACTGGAAACACCATATATTTT | CASSYAGGTGNTIYF
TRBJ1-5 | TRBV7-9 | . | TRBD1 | TGTGCCAGCAGCTTACAGGGGGCATCCAATCAGCCCCAGCATTTT | CASSLQGASNQPQHF
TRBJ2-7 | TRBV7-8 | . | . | TGTGCCAGCAGCCTCCGTACAGCCTACGAGCAGTACTTC | CASSLRTAYEQYF
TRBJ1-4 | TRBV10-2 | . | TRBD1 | TGCGCCAGCAGCCCCCCGACAGGGACCTTCGGGGAAAAACTGTTTTTT | CASSPPTGTFGEKLFF
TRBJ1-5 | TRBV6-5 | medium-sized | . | TGTGCCAGCAGTATCACCAACGATCAGCCCCAGCATTTT | CASSITNDQPQHF
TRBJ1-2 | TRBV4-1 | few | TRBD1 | TGCGCCAGCAGCCAGGGGACAGGGGGGCGGAGCGGCTACACCTTC | CASSQGTGGRSGYTF
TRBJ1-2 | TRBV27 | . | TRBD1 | TGTGCCAGCAGCCGGGCGGCCGGGACAGCCGTCTATGGCTACACCTTC | CASSRAAGTAVYGYTF
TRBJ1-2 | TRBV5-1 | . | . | TGCGCCACGACTCCGGACGGACTTTATGGCTACACCTTC | CATTPDGLYGYTF
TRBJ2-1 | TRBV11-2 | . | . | TGTGCCAGCAGCTCCCGGAGGGCTAATAGCTCCTACAATGAGCAGTTCTTC | CASSSRRANSSYNEQFF
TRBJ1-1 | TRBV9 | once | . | TGTGCCAGCAGCCCTCAGAGGAGCACTGAAGCTTTCTTT | CASSPQRSTEAFF
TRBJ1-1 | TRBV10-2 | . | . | TGCGCCAGCAGTGATATTGGGGGAACGGCTGAAGCTTTCTTT | CASSDIGGTAEAFF
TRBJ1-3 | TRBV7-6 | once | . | TGTGCCAGCAGCTTAGAGATAGACACGGGACCTGGAAACACCATATATTTT | CASSLEIDTGPGNTIYF
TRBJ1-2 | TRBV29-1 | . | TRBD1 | TGCAGCGTTGAAGAGGCAGGGGGCAAGGGTGGCTACACCTTC | CSVEEAGGKGGYTF